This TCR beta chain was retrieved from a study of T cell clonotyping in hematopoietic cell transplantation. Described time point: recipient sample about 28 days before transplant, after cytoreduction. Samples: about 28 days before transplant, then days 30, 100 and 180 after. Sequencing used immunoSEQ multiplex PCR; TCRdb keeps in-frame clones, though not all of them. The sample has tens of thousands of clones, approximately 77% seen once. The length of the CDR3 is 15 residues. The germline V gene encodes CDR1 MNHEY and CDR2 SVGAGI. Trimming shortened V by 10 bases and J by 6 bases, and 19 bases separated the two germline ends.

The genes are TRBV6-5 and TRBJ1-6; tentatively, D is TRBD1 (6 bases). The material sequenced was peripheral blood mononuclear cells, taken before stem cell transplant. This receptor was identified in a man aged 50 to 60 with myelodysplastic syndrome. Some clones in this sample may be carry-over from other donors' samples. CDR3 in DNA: TGTGCCATTAAGGAGGGGGGGAACCCTAATTCACCCCTCCACTTT. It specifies CAIKEGGNPNSPLHF.